This entry is about one T cell receptor beta chain. Assay used: immunoSEQ multiplex PCR; TCRdb lists only in-frame clones, some missing. The sample has about 2.2 million clones; just over 90% are singletons. The CDR3 contains 18 residues. Per germline, CDR1 SSHAT and CDR2 FNYEAQ (reference sequence). V trimming: 5 bases; J trimming: 5 bases; junction bases outside the gene matches: 19. The sample comes from a study of shared clonotypes between healthy human individuals. CD45RO-negative cells were positively selected for CCR7, leaving out terminally differentiated effector memory CD45RA+ cells. This TCR came from a man younger than 35 in good health. Some clones in this sample may be carry-over from other donors' samples. The sample taken for sequencing was naive CD8+ T cells from PBMCs. The V gene is TRBV7-7, the J gene TRBJ2-5, with 8 bases matching TRBD1. The CDR3 bases are TGTGCCAGCAGCCCCTTAACCGGAGACAGGGGCAGCAGGGAGACCCAGTACTTC. As protein: CASSPLTGDRGSRETQYF.